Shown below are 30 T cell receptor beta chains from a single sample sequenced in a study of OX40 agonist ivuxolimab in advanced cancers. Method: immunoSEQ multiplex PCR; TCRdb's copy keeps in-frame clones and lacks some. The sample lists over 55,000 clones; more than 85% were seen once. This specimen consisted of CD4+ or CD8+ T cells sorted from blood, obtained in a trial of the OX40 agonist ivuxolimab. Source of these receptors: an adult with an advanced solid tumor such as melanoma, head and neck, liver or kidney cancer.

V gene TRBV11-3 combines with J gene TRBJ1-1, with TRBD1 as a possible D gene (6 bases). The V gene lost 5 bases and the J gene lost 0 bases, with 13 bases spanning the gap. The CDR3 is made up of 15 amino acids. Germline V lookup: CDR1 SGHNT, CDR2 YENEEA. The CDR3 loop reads CASSRSGQLNTEAFF. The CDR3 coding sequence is TGTGCCAGCAGCCGATCCGGACAGCTGAACACTGAAGCTTTCTTT.

CDR3 sequence reads: CASRETGRPYEQYF. Written as DNA, the CDR3 is TGTGCCAGCAGAGAGACAGGGCGCCCCTACGAGCAGTACTTC. The chain couples TRBV27 to TRBJ2-7; 7 bases are shared with TRBD1. Germline-derived CDR1 and CDR2 are MNHEY and SMNVEV (reference sequence). This CDR3 comprises 14 residues. V lost 6 bases and J lost 2; bases outside the gene matches: 7.

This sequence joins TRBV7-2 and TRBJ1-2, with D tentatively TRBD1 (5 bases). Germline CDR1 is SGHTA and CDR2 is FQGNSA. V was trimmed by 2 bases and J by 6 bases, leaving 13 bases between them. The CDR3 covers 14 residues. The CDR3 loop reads CASSLRARVDGYTF. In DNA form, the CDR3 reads TGTGCCAGCAGCTTAAGGGCCAGGGTGGATGGCTACACCTTC.

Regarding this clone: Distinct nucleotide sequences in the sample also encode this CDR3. The CDR3 loop is CASGLGETQYF. The CDR3 DNA is TGTGCTAGTGGTTTAGGGGAGACCCAGTACTTC. The chain uses TRBV12-5 and TRBJ2-5; D is ambiguous. CDR1 is LGHNT, CDR2 FRNRAP, per germline. The V end was cut by 3 bases, the J end by 5 bases, with 4 bases between. CDR3 length: 11 amino acids.

The CDR3 spells CASTSNAGGGYEQYF. As DNA, the CDR3 is TGTGCCAGCACCTCCAATGCAGGGGGTGGGTACGAGCAGTACTTC. The rearrangement joins TRBV11-2 to TRBJ2-7; TRBD1 aligns across 7 bases. The germline V gene encodes CDR1 SGHAT and CDR2 FQNNGV. This CDR3 contains 15 residues. V was clipped by 7 bases and J by 4 bases; unmatched bases: 13. The variable domain in full, completed from reference TRBV11-2 and TRBJ2-7, reads EAGVAQSPRYKIIEKRQSVAFWCNPISGHATLYWYQQILGQGPKLLIQFQNNGVVDDSQLPKDRFSAERLKGVDSTLKIQPAKLEDSAVYLCASTSNAGGGYEQYFGPGTRLTVT.

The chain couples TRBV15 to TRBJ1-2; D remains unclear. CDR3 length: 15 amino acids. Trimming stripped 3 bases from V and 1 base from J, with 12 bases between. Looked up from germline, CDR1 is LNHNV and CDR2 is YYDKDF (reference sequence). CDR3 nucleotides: TGTGCCACCAGCAGGGGAGCACCGGATAACTATGGCTACACCTTC. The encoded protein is CATSRGAPDNYGYTF.

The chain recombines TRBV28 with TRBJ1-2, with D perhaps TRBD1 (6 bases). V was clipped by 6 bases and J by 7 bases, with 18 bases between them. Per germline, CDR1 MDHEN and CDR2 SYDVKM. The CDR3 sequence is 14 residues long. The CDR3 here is CASRSNTGASGYTF. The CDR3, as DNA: TGTGCCAGCAGATCTAATACGGGGGCTTCTGGCTACACCTTC.

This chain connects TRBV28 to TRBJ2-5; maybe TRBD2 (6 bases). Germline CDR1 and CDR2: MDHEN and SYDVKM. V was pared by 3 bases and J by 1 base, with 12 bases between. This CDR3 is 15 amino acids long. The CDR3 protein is CASSFPTGLQETQYF. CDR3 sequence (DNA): TGTGCCAGCAGTTTCCCCACGGGACTCCAAGAGACCCAGTACTTC.

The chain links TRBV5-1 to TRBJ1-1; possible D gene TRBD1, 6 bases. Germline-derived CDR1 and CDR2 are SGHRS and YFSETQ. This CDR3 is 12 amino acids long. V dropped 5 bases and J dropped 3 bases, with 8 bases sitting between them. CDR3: CASRQGDTEAFF. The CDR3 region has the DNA TGCGCCAGCAGACAGGGAGACACTGAAGCTTTCTTT.

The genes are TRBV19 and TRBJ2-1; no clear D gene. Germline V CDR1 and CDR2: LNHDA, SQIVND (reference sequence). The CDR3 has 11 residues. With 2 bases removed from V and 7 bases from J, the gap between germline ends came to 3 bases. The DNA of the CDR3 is TGTGCCAGTAGTATAACAAATGAGCAGTTCTTC. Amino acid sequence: CASSITNEQFF.

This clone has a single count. The CDR3 here is CASSSLAGGRLFF. DNA of the CDR3: TGTGCCAGCAGTTCATTAGCGGGAGGGCGACTGTTTTTT. This chain connects TRBV6-6 to TRBJ2-2; 11 positions match TRBD2. Per germline, CDR1 MNHNY and CDR2 SVGAGI (reference sequence). CDR3 length: 13 amino acids. The J segment lost 14 bases and the V segment lost 4 bases, leaving 6 bases of the junction unmatched.

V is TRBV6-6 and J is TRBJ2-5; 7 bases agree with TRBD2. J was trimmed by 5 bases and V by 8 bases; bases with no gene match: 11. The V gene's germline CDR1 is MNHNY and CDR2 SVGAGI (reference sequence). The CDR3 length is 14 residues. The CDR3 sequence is CASASGEGLETQYF. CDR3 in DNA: TGTGCCAGCGCTTCCGGGGAGGGGCTGGAGACCCAGTACTTC.

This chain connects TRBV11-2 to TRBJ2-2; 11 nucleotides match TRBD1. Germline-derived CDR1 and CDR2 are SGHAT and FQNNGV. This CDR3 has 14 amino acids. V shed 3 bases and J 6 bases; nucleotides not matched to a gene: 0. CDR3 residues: CASSLDRGPGELFF. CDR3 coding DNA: TGTGCCAGCAGCTTGGACAGGGGGCCCGGGGAGCTGTTTTTT. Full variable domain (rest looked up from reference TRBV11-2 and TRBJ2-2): EAGVAQSPRYKIIEKRQSVAFWCNPISGHATLYWYQQILGQGPKLLIQFQNNGVVDDSQLPKDRFSAERLKGVDSTLKIQPAKLEDSAVYLCASSLDRGPGELFFGEGSRLTVL.

This CDR3 is CASSVDPTGNTEAFF. DNA of the CDR3: TGTGCCAGCAGCGTAGATCCGACGGGGAACACTGAAGCTTTCTTT. The V and J genes are TRBV9 and TRBJ1-1; D gene unclear. The ends were cut back, 0 bases at V and 1 base at J, with 10 bases in the middle. The CDR3 covers 15 residues. Germline V gene lookup returns CDR1 SGDLS and CDR2 YYNGEE.

The CDR3 sequence is CASSPTRTYEQYF. CDR3 nucleotides: TGTGCCAGCTCACCGACCAGGACTTACGAGCAGTACTTC. The chain carries TRBV18 and TRBJ2-7; TRBD2 is a possible D gene (5 bases). V lost 3 bases and J lost 4, with 10 bases in between. The CDR3 sequence is 13 residues long. Germline V gives CDR1 KGHSH, CDR2 LQKENI.

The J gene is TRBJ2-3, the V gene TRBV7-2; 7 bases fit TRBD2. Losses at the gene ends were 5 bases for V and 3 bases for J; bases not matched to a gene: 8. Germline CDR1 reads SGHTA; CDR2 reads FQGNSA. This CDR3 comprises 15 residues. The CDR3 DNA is TGTGCCAGCAGCCCAGTCGGGGGAGGGACAGATACGCAGTATTTT. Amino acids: CASSPVGGGTDTQYF.

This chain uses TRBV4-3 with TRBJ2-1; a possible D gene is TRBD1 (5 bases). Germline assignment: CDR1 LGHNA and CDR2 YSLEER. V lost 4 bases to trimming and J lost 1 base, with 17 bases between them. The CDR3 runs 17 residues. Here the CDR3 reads CASSPRYRQTSYNEQFF. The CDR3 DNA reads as TGCGCCAGCAGCCCAAGGTACCGACAGACATCCTACAATGAGCAGTTCTTC.

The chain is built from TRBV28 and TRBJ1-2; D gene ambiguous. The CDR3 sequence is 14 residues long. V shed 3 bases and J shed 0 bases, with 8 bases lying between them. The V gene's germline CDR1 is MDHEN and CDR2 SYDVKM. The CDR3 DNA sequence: TGTGCCAGCAGTTTGGTCAGGTCTAACTATGGCTACACCTTC. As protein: CASSLVRSNYGYTF.

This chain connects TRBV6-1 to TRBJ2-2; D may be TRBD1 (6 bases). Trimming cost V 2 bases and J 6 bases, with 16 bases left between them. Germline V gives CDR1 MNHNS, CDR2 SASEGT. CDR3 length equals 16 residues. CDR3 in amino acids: CASSEQGLGWSGELFF. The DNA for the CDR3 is TGTGCCAGCAGTGAACAGGGGTTAGGGTGGTCCGGGGAGCTGTTTTTT.

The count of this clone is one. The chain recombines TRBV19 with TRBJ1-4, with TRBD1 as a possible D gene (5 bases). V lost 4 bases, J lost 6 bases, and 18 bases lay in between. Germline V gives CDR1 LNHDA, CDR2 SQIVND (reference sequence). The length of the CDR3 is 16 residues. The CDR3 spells CASSTSGAARDEKLFF. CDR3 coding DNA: TGTGCCAGTAGTACATCCGGGGCCGCGAGGGATGAAAAACTGTTTTTT. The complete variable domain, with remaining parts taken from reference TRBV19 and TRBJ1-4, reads DGGITQSPKYLFRKEGQNVTLSCEQNLNHDAMYWYRQDPGQGLRLIYYSQIVNDFQKGDIAEGYSVSREKKESFPLTVTSAQKNPTAFYLCASSTSGAARDEKLFFGSGTQLSVL.

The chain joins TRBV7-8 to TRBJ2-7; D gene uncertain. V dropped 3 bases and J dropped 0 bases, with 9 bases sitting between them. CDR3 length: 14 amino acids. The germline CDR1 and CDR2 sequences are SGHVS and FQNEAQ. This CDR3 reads CASSLAPASYEQYF. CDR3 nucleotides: TGTGCCAGCAGCTTGGCGCCAGCCTCCTACGAGCAGTACTTC.

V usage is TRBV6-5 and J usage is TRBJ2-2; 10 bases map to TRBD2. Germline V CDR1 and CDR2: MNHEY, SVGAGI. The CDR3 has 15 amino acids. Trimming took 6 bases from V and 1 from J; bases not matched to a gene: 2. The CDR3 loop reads CASSRLAGNTGELFF. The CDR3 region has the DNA TGTGCCAGCAGCAGACTAGCGGGGAACACCGGGGAGCTGTTTTTT.

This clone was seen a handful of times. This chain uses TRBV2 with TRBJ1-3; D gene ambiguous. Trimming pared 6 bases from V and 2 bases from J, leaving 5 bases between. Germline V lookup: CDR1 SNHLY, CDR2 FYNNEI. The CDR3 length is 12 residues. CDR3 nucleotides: TGTGCCAGCAGGTTAACTGGAAACACCATATATTTT. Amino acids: CASRLTGNTIYF.

CDR3 in amino acids: CASSEAGQGGSYGYTF. DNA for the CDR3: TGTGCCAGCAGTGAAGCAGGGCAGGGAGGGAGTTATGGCTACACCTTC. The chain recombines TRBV6-1 with TRBJ1-2, with D tentatively TRBD1 (5 bases). Germline V lookup: CDR1 MNHNS, CDR2 SASEGT. Trimming left V 0 bases short and J 5 bases short, with 16 bases between. This CDR3 spans 16 amino acids.

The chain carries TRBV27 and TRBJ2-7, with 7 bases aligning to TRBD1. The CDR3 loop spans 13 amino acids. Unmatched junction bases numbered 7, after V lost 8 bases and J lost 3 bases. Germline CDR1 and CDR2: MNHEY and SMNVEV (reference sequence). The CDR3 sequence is CASADRVGYEQYF. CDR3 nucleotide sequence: TGTGCCAGCGCCGACAGGGTAGGCTACGAGCAGTACTTC.

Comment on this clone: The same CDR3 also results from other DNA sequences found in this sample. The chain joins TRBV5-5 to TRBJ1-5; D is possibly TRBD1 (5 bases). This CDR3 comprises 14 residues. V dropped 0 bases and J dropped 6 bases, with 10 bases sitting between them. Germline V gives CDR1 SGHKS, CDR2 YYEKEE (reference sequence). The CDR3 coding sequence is TGTGCCAGCAGCTTGGAGGGCGGGGGTCAGCCCCAGCATTTT. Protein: CASSLEGGGQPQHF.

The DNA of the CDR3 is TGTGCCAGCAGCAAAGTTGGGGGCGCGAGCACTGAAGCTTTCTTT. Translation: CASSKVGGASTEAFF. V is TRBV21-1 and J is TRBJ1-1; the DNA was not compared with TRBD1, the D call given in the table. TRBV21-1 is given as a pseudogene. The CDR3 is made up of 15 amino acids.

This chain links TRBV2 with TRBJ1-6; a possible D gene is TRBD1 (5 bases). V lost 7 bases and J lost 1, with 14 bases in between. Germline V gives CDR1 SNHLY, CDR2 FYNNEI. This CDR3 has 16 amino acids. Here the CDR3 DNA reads TGTGCCAGCAAAAGAGAGGGGATGTCCTATAATTCACCCCTCCACTTT. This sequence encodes CASKREGMSYNSPLHF.

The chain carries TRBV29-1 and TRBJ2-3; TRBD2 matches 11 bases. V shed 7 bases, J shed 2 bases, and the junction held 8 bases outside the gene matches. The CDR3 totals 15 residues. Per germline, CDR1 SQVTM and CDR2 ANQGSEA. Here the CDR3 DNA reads TGCAGCGAGACCCCGACTAGCGGGGTCACAGATACGCAGTATTTT. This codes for CSETPTSGVTDTQYF.

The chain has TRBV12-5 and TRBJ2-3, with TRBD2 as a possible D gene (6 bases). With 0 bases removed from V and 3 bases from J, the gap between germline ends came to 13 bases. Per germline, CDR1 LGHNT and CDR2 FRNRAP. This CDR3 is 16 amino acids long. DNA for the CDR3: TGTGCTAGTGGTTTGGTACCCGGGAGTGGGACAGATACGCAGTATTTT. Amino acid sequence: CASGLVPGSGTDTQYF.